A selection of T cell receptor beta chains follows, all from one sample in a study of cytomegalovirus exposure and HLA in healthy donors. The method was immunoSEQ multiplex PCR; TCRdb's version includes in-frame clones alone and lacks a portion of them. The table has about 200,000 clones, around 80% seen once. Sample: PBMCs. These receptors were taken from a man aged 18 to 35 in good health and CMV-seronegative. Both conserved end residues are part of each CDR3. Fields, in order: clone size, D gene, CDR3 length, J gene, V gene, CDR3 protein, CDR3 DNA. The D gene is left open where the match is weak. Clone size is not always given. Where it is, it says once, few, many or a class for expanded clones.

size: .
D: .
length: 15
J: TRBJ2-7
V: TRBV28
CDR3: CASSFPSGRTYEQYF
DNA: TGTGCCAGCAGTTTCCCGAGCGGCCGTACCTACGAGCAGTACTTC

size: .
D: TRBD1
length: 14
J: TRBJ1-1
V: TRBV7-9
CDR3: CASSWDSLNTEAFF
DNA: TGTGCCAGCAGCTGGGACAGCCTAAACACTGAAGCTTTCTTT

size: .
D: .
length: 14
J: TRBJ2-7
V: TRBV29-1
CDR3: CSAAPSSLASEQYF
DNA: TGCAGCGCCGCCCCCTCTTCACTAGCAAGCGAGCAGTACTTC

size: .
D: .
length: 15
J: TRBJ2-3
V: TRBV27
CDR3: CASSLGTLITDTQYF
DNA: TGTGCCAGCAGTCTCGGGACTCTTATCACAGATACGCAGTATTTT

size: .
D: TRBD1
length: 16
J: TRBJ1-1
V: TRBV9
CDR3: CASSDPRTGGYSEAFF
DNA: TGTGCCAGCAGCGACCCGAGGACAGGGGGTTACTCTGAAGCTTTCTTT

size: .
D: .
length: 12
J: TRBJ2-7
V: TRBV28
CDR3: CASSLRNYEQYF
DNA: TGTGCCAGCAGTTTGCGGAACTACGAGCAGTACTTC

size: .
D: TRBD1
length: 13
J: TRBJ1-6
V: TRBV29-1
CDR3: CSVRTGGNSPLHF
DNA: TGCAGCGTCCGGACAGGGGGGAATTCACCCCTCCACTTT

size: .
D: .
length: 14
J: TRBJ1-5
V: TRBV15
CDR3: CATSSGEIFQPQHF
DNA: TGTGCCACCAGCAGCGGGGAGATCTTCCAGCCCCAGCATTTT

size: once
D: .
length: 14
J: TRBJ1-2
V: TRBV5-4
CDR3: CASSLVGEPYGYTF
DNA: TGTGCCAGCAGCTTGGTTGGAGAGCCCTATGGCTACACCTTC

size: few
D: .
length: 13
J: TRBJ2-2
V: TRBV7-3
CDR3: CASSVDFTGELFF
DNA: TGTGCCAGCAGCGTAGACTTCACCGGGGAGCTGTTTTTT

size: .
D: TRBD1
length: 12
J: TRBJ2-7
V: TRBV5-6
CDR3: CASSWDSYEQYF
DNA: TGTGCCAGCAGCTGGGACAGTTACGAGCAGTACTTC

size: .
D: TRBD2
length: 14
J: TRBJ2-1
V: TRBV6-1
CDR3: CASRAGTSDDEQFF
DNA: TGTGCCAGCAGGGCCGGGACTAGCGACGATGAGCAGTTCTTC

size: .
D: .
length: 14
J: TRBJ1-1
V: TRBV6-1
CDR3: CASSVQGTNTEAFF
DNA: TGTGCCAGCAGTGTCCAGGGGACGAACACTGAAGCTTTCTTT

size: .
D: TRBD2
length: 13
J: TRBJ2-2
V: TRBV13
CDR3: CTTREQSTGELFF
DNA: TGCACCACGCGGGAGCAGAGCACCGGGGAGCTGTTTTTT

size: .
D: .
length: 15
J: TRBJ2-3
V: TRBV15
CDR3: CATSRDRIRADTQYF
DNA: TGTGCCACCAGCAGAGATCGTATCAGGGCAGATACGCAGTATTTT